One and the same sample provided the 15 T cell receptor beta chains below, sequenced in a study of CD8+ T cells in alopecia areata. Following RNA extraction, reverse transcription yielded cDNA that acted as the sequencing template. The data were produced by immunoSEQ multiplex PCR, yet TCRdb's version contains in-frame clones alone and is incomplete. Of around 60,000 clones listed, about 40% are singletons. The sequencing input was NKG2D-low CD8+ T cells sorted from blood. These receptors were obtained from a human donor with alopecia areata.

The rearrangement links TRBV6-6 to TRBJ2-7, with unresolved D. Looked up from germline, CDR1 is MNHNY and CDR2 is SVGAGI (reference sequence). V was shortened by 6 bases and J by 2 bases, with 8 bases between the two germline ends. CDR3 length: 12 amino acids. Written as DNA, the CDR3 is TGTGCCAGCAGCCCCGGACCCTACGAGCAGTACTTC. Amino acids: CASSPGPYEQYF.

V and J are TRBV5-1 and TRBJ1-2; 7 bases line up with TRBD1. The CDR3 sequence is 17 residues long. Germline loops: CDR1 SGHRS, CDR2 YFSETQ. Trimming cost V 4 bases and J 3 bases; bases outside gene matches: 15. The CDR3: CASSHLRDSQSDYGYTF. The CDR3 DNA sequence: TGCGCCAGCAGCCACCTCCGGGACAGTCAGTCTGACTATGGCTACACCTTC.

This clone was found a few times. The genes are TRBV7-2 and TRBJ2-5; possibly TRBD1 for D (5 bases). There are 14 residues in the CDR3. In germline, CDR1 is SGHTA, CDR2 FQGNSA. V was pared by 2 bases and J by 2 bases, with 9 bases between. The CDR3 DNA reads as TGTGCCAGCAGCTTAATCCAGGGTCAAGAGACCCAGTACTTC. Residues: CASSLIQGQETQYF.

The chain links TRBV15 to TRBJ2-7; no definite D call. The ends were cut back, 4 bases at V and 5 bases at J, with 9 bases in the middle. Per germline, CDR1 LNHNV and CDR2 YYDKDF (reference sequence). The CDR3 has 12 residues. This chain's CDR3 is CATSIGVDEQYF. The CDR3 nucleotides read TGTGCCACCAGCATAGGTGTGGACGAGCAGTACTTC.

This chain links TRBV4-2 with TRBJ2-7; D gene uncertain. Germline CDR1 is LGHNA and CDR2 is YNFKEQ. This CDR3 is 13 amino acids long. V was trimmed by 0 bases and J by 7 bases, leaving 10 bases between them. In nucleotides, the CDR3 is TGTGCCAGCAGCCAAGATCTTGAAAGGGAGCAGTACTTC. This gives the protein CASSQDLEREQYF.

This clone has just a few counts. The CDR3 reads CASSSPVKQFF. The CDR3 bases are TGCGCCAGCAGCTCCCCGGTTAAGCAGTTCTTC. The V and J genes are TRBV5-1 and TRBJ2-1; D not certain. Trimming cost V 3 bases and J 11 bases, with 9 bases left between them. Germline loops: CDR1 SGHRS, CDR2 YFSETQ. CDR3 length: 11 residues.

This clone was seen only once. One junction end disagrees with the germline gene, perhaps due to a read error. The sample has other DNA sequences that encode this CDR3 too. The CDR3 DNA is TGCAGCGTGAAAATGCCTTACACTGAAGCCTTCTTT. Its protein product is CSVKMPYTEAFF. V gene TRBV29-1 combines with J gene TRBJ1-1; D is unclear. This CDR3 contains 12 residues. In germline, CDR1 is SQVTM, CDR2 ANQGSEA.

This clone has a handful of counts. The CDR3 nucleotides read TGCGCCAGCAGCCACCCCCCGACAGCTTCGAGCTCCTACAATGAGCAGTTCTTC. The encoded protein is CASSHPPTASSSYNEQFF. V usage is TRBV4-1 and J usage is TRBJ2-1; TRBD1 might be the D (5 bases). The V gene lost 3 bases and the J gene lost 0 bases, with 18 bases spanning the gap. The CDR3 is 18 residues long. The germline V gene encodes CDR1 MGHRA and CDR2 YSYEKL.

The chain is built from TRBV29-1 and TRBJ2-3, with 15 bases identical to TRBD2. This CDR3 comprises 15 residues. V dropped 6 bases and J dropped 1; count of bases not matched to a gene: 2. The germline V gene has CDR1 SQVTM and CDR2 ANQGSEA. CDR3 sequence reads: CSVGTSGRRTDTQYF. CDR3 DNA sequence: TGCAGCGTCGGGACTAGCGGGAGGCGCACAGATACGCAGTATTTT.

The CDR3 DNA reads TGCGCCAGCAGCCAGGACAGGGGGAACTACGAGCAGTACTTC. This translates into CASSQDRGNYEQYF. The chain links TRBV4-1 to TRBJ2-7; TRBD1 matches 10 bases. The CDR3 consists of 14 residues. The ends lost 3 bases at V and 3 bases at J; junction bases unmatched: 2. Germline assignment: CDR1 MGHRA and CDR2 YSYEKL.

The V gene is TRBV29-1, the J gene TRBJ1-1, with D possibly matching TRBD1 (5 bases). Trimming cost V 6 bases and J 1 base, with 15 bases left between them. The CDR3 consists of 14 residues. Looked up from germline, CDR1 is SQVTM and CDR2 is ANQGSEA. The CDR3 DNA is TGCAGCGTCCGCCGGGACGGCCAGAACACTGAAGCTTTCTTT. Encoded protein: CSVRRDGQNTEAFF. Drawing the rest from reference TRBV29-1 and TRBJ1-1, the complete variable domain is SAVISQKPSRDICQRGTSLTIQCQVDSQVTMMFWYRQQPGQSLTLIATANQGSEATYESGFVIDKFPISRPNLTFSTLTVSNMSPEDSSIYLCSVRRDGQNTEAFFGQGTRLTVV.

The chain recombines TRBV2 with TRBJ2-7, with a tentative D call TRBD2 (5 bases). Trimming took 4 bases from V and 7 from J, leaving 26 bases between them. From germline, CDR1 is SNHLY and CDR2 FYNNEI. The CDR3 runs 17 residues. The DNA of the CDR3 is TGTGCCAGCAGTGCTACCCCGCCGCCCCGAGGGTTGTGGGAGCAGTACTTC. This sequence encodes CASSATPPPRGLWEQYF.

CDR3 sequence (DNA): TGTGCCAGCAGCCAGGCAGGGCCGGACTATGGCTACACCTTC. Protein: CASSQAGPDYGYTF. The rearrangement uses TRBV14 and TRBJ1-2, with TRBD1 as a possible D gene (5 bases). The CDR3 spans 14 residues. The V gene lost 3 bases and the J gene lost 3 bases, with 11 bases spanning the gap. The germline CDR1 and CDR2 sequences are SGHDN and FVKESK.

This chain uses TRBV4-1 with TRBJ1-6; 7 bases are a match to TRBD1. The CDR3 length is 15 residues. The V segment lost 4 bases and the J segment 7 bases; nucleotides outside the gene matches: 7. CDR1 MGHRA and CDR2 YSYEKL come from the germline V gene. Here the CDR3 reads CASSLEQGNNSPLHF. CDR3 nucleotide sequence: TGCGCCAGCAGCCTAGAACAGGGGAACAATTCACCCCTCCACTTT.

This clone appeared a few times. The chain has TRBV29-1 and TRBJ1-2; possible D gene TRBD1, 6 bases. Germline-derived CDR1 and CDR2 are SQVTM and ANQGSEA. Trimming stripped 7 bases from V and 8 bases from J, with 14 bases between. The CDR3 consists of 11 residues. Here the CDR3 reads CSGGTGRGYTF. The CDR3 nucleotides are TGCAGCGGTGGAACAGGGAGGGGCTACACCTTC.